Below are 17 T cell receptor beta chains sequenced from a single sample in a study of blood T cell dynamics during melanoma immunotherapy. Time point: pre-treatment baseline. Assay used: immunoSEQ multiplex PCR; TCRdb lists only in-frame clones, some missing. Of about 11,000 clones listed, about four fifths were seen once; the top ten hold approximately 14%. The source material was blood, sampled from a patient treated with checkpoint blockade. These receptors all stem from a human donor with melanoma.

J is TRBJ1-1 and V is TRBV19; D is uncertain. The CDR3 has 14 amino acids. The V and J ends lost 1 base and 7 bases respectively, with 13 bases between them. Germline loops: CDR1 LNHDA, CDR2 SQIVND (reference sequence). The CDR3 DNA reads as TGTGCCAGTAGTATAGGCCCTCCGCCGTTTGAAGCTTTCTTT. Translated, it gives CASSIGPPPFEAFF.

The gene calls are TRBV10-3 and TRBJ2-1; possibly TRBD1 for D (5 bases). The V gene lost 3 bases and the J gene lost 12 bases, with 21 bases spanning the gap. The CDR3 sequence is 15 residues long. Germline CDR1 reads ENHRY; CDR2 reads SYGVKD. In DNA, the CDR3 is TGTGCCATCAGTGACTCGCTGCTATCGGACATTACGCAGTTCTTC. Translation: CAISDSLLSDITQFF.

The V call is TRBV28, the J call TRBJ1-1; TRBD1 agrees at 8 bases. The germline V gene has CDR1 MDHEN and CDR2 SYDVKM. CDR3 length equals 14 residues. The junction had 10 bases not matched to a gene; V was cut back by 6 bases and J by 7 bases. The CDR3 DNA reads as TGTGCCAGCAGCTTAACAGGGGGGCCCTTTGAAGCTTTCTTT. This codes for CASSLTGGPFEAFF.

This chain connects TRBV7-9 to TRBJ2-3; 8 bases are shared with TRBD2. The V gene's germline CDR1 is SEHNR and CDR2 FQNEAQ (reference sequence). Trimming at V came to 3 bases and at J to 1 base, leaving 9 bases not matched to a gene. The CDR3 runs 17 residues. This CDR3 reads CASSLGRAGGRTDTQYF. In DNA, the CDR3 is TGTGCCAGCAGCTTGGGGCGGGCGGGGGGACGCACAGATACGCAGTATTTT.

V and J are TRBV19 and TRBJ2-3; no definite D call. CDR3 length equals 11 residues. Germline values: CDR1 LNHDA, CDR2 SQIVND (reference sequence). V lost 5 bases to trimming and J lost 2 bases, with 2 bases between them. CDR3 DNA: TGTGCCAGTAGTTTCACAGATACGCAGTATTTT. It yields the protein CASSFTDTQYF.

The CDR3 sequence is CASSPGIPGGSQPQHF. The CDR3 DNA sequence: TGTGCCAGCAGCCCAGGGATTCCTGGCGGGAGTCAGCCCCAGCATTTT. V is TRBV5-5 and J is TRBJ1-5; the D gene is possibly TRBD1 (5 bases). Germline lookup yields CDR1 SGHKS and CDR2 YYEKEE (reference sequence). The CDR3 contains 16 residues. Trimming shortened V by 4 bases and J by 6 bases, and 20 bases separated the two germline ends. The complete variable domain, with remaining parts taken from reference TRBV5-5 and TRBJ1-5, reads DAGVTQSPTHLIKTRGQQVTLRCSPISGHKSVSWYQQVLGQGPQFIFQYYEKEERGRGNFPDRFSARQFPNYSSELNVNALLLGDSALYLCASSPGIPGGSQPQHFGDGTRLSIL.

J is TRBJ2-2 and V is TRBV9; TRBD2 is a possible D gene (6 bases). The CDR3 consists of 17 residues. The germline V and J ends were trimmed by 4 bases and 5 bases, with 21 bases remaining between them. CDR1 SGDLS and CDR2 YYNGEE come from the germline V gene. DNA of the CDR3: TGTGCCAGCAGCCCTCACGGGGGACTCCTTAATACCGGGGAGCTGTTTTTT. This sequence encodes CASSPHGGLLNTGELFF. Using reference TRBV9 and TRBJ2-2 for the parts outside the CDR3, the full variable domain is DSGVTQTPKHLITATGQRVTLRCSPRSGDLSVYWYQQSLDQGLQFLIQYYNGEERAKGNILERFSAQQFPDLHSELNLSSLELGDSALYFCASSPHGGLLNTGELFFGEGSRLTVL.

This clone has a single count. This chain uses TRBV7-3 with TRBJ1-1; a weak D match, TRBD1 (6 bases). CDR3 length: 15 amino acids. Germline V gene lookup returns CDR1 SGHTA and CDR2 FQGTGA. Trimming took off 7 bases at V and 7 bases at J, with 22 bases between the two ends. This CDR3 is CASILSGADLDEAFF. DNA for the CDR3: TGTGCCAGCATCCTCTCGGGGGCAGACCTGGATGAAGCTTTCTTT.

The genes are TRBV2 and TRBJ1-5, with D perhaps matching TRBD1 (5 bases). The CDR3 is 14 amino acids. Trimming pared 1 base from V and 6 bases from J, leaving 10 bases between. Germline CDR1 SNHLY, CDR2 FYNNEI. The DNA of the CDR3 is TGTGCCAGCAGTGAAGTGAAGGGACCTCAGCCCCAGCATTTT. Protein sequence: CASSEVKGPQPQHF.

This clone was found once. The chain couples TRBV7-2 to TRBJ2-7, with 8 nucleotides matching TRBD2. The CDR3 length is 16 residues. V shed 1 base, J shed 2 bases, and the junction held 7 bases outside the gene matches. Germline V gene data show CDR1 as SGHTA and CDR2 as FQGNSA. CDR3 DNA sequence: TGTGCCAGCAGCTTAGTTGCGGGGGGTTCCCCCTACGAGCAGTACTTC. Translation gives CASSLVAGGSPYEQYF. Combining the CDR3 with reference TRBV7-2 and TRBJ2-7 gives the whole variable domain GAGVSQSPSNKVTEKGKDVELRCDPISGHTALYWYRQSLGQGLEFLIYFQGNSAPDKSGLPSDRFSAERTGGSVSTLTIQRTQQEDSAVYLCASSLVAGGSPYEQYFGPGTRLTVT.

The chain couples TRBV9 to TRBJ1-2; 7 bases map to TRBD1. The CDR3 totals 15 residues. Germline V gene lookup returns CDR1 SGDLS and CDR2 YYNGEE. V trimming: 3 bases; J trimming: 7 bases; junction bases outside the gene matches: 12. The CDR3 region is CASSGYRGTRSGYTF. The DNA of the CDR3 is TGTGCCAGCAGCGGCTACAGGGGAACCCGAAGTGGCTACACCTTC. Full variable domain (missing parts from reference TRBV9 and TRBJ1-2): DSGVTQTPKHLITATGQRVTLRCSPRSGDLSVYWYQQSLDQGLQFLIQYYNGEERAKGNILERFSAQQFPDLHSELNLSSLELGDSALYFCASSGYRGTRSGYTFGSGTRLTVV.

The gene calls are TRBV9 and TRBJ2-3; tentatively, D is TRBD1 or TRBD2 (5 bases each). V shed 3 bases and J shed 4 bases, with 15 bases lying between them. The CDR3 extends over 15 amino acids. Germline V gives CDR1 SGDLS, CDR2 YYNGEE. As DNA, the CDR3 is TGTGCCAGCAGCGAGGGGCCCGAAGCGGCAGATACGCAGTATTTT. As protein: CASSEGPEAADTQYF.

The chain couples TRBV5-1 to TRBJ2-5; TRBD2 aligns across 9 bases. The DNA matches TRBJ2-7 better at its end, which makes the J call doubtful. The CDR3 has 14 residues. Germline loops: CDR1 SGHRS, CDR2 YFSETQ. CDR3 sequence: CASSYLAGSYEQYF. CDR3 nucleotides: TGCGCCAGCAGCTACCTAGCGGGGTCGTACGAGCAGTACTTC.

V is TRBV11-2 and J is TRBJ1-6; D is perhaps TRBD1 (5 bases). This CDR3 contains 15 residues. Germline V lookup: CDR1 SGHAT, CDR2 FQNNGV. The germline V and J ends were trimmed by 3 bases and 14 bases, with 20 bases remaining between them. Written as DNA, the CDR3 is TGTGCCAGCAGCTTTCTGACCGGGACCCCTTCCACCCTCCACTTT. Translating gives CASSFLTGTPSTLHF. The entire variable domain, with the rest obtained from reference TRBV11-2 and TRBJ1-6, is as follows: EAGVAQSPRYKIIEKRQSVAFWCNPISGHATLYWYQQILGQGPKLLIQFQNNGVVDDSQLPKDRFSAERLKGVDSTLKIQPAKLEDSAVYLCASSFLTGTPSTLHFGNGTRLTVT.

The chain is built from TRBV4-2 and TRBJ1-5; D is ambiguous. Deletions cut 4 bases from V and 2 bases from J, with 18 bases between. The germline V gene encodes CDR1 LGHNA and CDR2 YNFKEQ. The CDR3 sequence is 17 residues long. CDR3 residues: CASSPPNRPGGNQPQHF. The CDR3 DNA reads as TGTGCCAGCAGCCCTCCGAATCGTCCCGGGGGCAATCAGCCCCAGCATTTT.

V usage is TRBV6-1 and J usage is TRBJ1-3; D remains unclear. CDR3 length equals 12 residues. In germline, CDR1 is MNHNS, CDR2 SASEGT. Trimming took 4 bases from V and 4 from J, leaving 5 bases between them. The CDR3 DNA follows: TGTGCCAGCAGTGCGACAGGAAACACCATATATTTT. Amino acids: CASSATGNTIYF.

The genes are TRBV11-2 and TRBJ2-7; 7 nucleotides align to TRBD1. Germline V gene lookup returns CDR1 SGHAT and CDR2 FQNNGV. The CDR3 runs 16 residues. After removal of 0 bases from V and 3 bases from J, the junction contained 8 bases not matched to a gene. The CDR3: CASSLDPTGAFYEQYF. The CDR3 nucleotides read TGTGCCAGCAGCTTAGATCCCACAGGGGCGTTCTACGAGCAGTACTTC.